A single TCR beta chain is shown here with its context. Its specificity is unknown. The data were obtained in a study of T cell repertoires in cytomegalovirus infection. Looking at the study overall: Indicated by public TCR beta signatures were CMV infection and matching HLA type. Study-wide findings and caveats: The ex vivo response showed dominance by HLA-C-restricted CMV-specific TCR beta clonotypes. Adding up the frequency of public TCR beta families identified people who carried CMV plus the relevant HLA.

From germline, CDR1 is SQVTM and CDR2 ANQGSEA. Trimming took off 5 bases at V and 9 bases at J, with 20 bases between the two ends. This CDR3 contains 13 residues. TCRdb processed the reads anew with MiXCR; each CDR3 protein has one entry. The table shows around 180,000 distinct CDR3 sequences, with 25% to 30% occurring only once. This receptor was taken from a human donor in good health (CMV status not recorded). Some clones in this sample may be carry-over from other donors' samples. The sequenced sample consisted of PBMCs. The rearrangement joins TRBV29-1 to TRBJ2-7, with no clear D. In DNA form, the CDR3 reads TGCAGCGTTTCGTGGCACGGATCTAACGGGCAGTACTTC. Translating it yields CSVSWHGSNGQYF.